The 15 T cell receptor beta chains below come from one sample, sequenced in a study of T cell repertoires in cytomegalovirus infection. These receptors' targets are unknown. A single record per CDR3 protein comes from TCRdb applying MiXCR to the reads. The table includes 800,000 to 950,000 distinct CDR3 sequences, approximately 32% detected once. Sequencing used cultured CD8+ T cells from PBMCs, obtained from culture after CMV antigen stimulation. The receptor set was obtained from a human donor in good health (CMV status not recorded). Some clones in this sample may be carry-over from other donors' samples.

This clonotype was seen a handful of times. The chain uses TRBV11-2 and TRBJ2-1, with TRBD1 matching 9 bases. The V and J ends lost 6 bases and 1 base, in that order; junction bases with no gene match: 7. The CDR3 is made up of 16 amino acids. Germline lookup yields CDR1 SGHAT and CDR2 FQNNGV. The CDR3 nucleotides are TGTGCCAGCAGGGCAGGACAGGGGTTTTCCTACAATGAGCAGTTCTTC. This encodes CASRAGQGFSYNEQFF.

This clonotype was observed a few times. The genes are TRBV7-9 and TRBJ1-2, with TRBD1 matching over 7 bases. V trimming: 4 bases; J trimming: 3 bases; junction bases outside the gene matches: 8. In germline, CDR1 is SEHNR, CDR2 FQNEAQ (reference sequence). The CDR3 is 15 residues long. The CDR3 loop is CASSSQTGYDYGYTF. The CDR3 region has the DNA TGTGCCAGCAGCTCTCAGACAGGGTATGACTATGGCTACACCTTC.

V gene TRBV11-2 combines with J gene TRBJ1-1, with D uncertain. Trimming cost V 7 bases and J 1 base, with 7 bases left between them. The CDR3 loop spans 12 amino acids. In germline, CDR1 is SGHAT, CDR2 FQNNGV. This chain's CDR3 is CASITPNTEAFF. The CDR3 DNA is TGTGCCAGCATAACACCGAACACTGAAGCTTTCTTT. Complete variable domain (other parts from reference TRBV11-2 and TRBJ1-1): EAGVAQSPRYKIIEKRQSVAFWCNPISGHATLYWYQQILGQGPKLLIQFQNNGVVDDSQLPKDRFSAERLKGVDSTLKIQPAKLEDSAVYLCASITPNTEAFFGQGTRLTVV.

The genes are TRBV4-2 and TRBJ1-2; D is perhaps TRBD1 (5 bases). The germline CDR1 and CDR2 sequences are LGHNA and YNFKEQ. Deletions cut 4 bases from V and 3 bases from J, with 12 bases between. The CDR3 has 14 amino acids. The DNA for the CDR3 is TGTGCCAGCAGCCGTTCTACGGGGGACTATGGCTACACCTTC. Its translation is CASSRSTGDYGYTF.

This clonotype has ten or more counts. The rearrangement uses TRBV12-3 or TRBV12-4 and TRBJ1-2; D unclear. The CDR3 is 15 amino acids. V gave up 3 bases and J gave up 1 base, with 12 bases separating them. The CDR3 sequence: CASSFPSSVNYGYTF. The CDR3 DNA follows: TGTGCCAGCAGTTTCCCATCAAGTGTTAACTATGGCTACACCTTC.

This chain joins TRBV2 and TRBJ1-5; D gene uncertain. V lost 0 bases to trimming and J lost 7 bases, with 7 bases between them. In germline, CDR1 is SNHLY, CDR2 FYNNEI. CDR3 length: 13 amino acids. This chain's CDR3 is CASSEAPPQPQHF. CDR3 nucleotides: TGTGCCAGCAGTGAAGCCCCCCCGCAGCCCCAGCATTTT.

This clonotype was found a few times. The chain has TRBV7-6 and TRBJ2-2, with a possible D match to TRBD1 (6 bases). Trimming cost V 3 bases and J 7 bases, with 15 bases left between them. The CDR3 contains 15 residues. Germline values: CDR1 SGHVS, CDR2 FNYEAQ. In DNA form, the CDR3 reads TGTGCCAGCAGCTTTGAGGCTGCCAGGGGCGGGGAGCTGTTTTTT. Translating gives CASSFEAARGGELFF. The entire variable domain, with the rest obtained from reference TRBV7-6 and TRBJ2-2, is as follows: GAGVSQSPRYKVTKRGQDVALRCDPISGHVSLYWYRQALGQGPEFLTYFNYEAQQDKSGLPNDRFSAERPEGSISTLTIQRTEQRDSAMYRCASSFEAARGGELFFGEGSRLTVL.

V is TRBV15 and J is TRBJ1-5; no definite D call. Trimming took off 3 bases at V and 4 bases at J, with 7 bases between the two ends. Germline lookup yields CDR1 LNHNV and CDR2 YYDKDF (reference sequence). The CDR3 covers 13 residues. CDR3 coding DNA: TGTGCCACCAGCAGCCGCCGAAATCAGCCCCAGCATTTT. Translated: CATSSRRNQPQHF.

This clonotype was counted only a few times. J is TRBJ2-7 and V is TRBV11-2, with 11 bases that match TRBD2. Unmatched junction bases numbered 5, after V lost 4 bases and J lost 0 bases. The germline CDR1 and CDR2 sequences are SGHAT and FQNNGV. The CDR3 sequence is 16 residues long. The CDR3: CASSSLAGGLSYEQYV. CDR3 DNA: TGTGCCAGCAGCTCCCTAGCGGGGGGCCTCTCCTACGAGCAGTACGTC.

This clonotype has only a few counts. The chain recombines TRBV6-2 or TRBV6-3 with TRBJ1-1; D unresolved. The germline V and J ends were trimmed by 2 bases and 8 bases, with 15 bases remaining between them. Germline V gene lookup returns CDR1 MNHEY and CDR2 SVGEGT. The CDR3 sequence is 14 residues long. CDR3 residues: CASSYTTRMQEAFF. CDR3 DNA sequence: TGTGCCAGCAGTTACACCACCCGGATGCAGGAAGCTTTCTTT.

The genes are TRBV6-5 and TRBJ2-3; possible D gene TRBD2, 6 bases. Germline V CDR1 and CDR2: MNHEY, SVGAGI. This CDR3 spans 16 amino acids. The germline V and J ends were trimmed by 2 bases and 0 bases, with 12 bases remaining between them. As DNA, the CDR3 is TGTGCCAGCAGTTACCTGGGGGGATCTAGCACAGATACGCAGTATTTT. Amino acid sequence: CASSYLGGSSTDTQYF.

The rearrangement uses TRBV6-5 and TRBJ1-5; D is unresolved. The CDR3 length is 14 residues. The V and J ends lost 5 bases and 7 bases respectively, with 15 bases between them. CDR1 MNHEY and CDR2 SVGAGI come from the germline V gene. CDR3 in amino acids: CASSPIDGKQPQHF. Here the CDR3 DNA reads TGTGCCAGCAGTCCCATCGATGGAAAACAGCCCCAGCATTTT.

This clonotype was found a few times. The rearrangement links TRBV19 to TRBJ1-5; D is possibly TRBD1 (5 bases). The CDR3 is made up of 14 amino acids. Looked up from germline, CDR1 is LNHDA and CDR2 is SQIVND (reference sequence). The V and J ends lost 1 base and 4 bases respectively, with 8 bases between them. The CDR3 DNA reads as TGTGCCAGTAGTATAGGATGGGGGAATCAGCCCCAGCATTTT. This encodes CASSIGWGNQPQHF.

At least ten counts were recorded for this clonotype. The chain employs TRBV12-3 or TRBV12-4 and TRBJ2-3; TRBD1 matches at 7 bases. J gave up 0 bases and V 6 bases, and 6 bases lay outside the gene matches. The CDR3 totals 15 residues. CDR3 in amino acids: CASSSTGPSTDTQYF. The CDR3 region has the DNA TGTGCCAGCAGCTCGACAGGGCCTAGCACAGATACGCAGTATTTT.

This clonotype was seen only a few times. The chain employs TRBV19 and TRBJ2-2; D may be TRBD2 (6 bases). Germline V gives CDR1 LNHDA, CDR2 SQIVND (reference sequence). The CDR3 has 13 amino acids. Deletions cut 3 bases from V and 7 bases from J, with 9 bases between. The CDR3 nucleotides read TGTGCCAGTAGTATGGGGGGTAGCGGGGAGCTGTTTTTT. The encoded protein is CASSMGGSGELFF.